A few counts support the clone carrying this T cell receptor (beta chain). Recruits, aged roughly 18 to 95 years, lived in about two dozen US areas. This sample was taken from a study of blood T cell repertoires in COVID-19. Study details: Whether acute or convalescent, the COVID-19 samples came from the United States, Italy and Spain.

Assay: immunoSEQ multiplex PCR; the TCRdb copy retains only in-frame clones and omits some. There are 350,000 to 450,000 clones in the sample; about 89% occur only once, and about 2.1% lies in the top ten. J gave up 0 bases and V 5 bases, and 6 bases lay outside the gene matches. Germline V gene data show CDR1 as MNHEY and CDR2 as SVGEGT. CDR3 size: 15 residues. This clonotype originated in a man aged 40-49 years in a cohort exposed to, infected with or recovered from COVID-19 (not recorded which). The V call is TRBV6-2 or TRBV6-3, the J call TRBJ1-2, with TRBD1 matching over 7 bases. Sample: PBMCs or T cells enriched from blood (not recorded which). The CDR3 DNA is TGTGCCAGCAGTACCACAGGGGTATCTAACTATGGCTACACCTTC. Translated: CASSTTGVSNYGYTF.